This T cell receptor (beta chain) was profiled in a study of shared clonotypes between healthy human individuals. Trimming took off 0 bases at V and 0 bases at J, with 22 bases between the two ends. The CDR3 runs 20 residues. Germline CDR1 is SGHNT and CDR2 is YYREEE (reference sequence). This clone was picked up one time. Its target is not known. Overall study findings and caveats: Relative to clonotypes present in all four donors, those not shared had lower generation probabilities. Memory subsets generally showed smaller estimated richness than naive subsets did.

Both subsets, CD45RA+ naive and CD45RA-negative memory, were split from the CD4+ cells. Sequenced by immunoSEQ multiplex PCR; TCRdb stores in-frame clones only, minus some. The sample records a few million clones, approximately 90% being singletons. This receptor was obtained from a man aged 18 to 29 in good health. The sequenced material came from naive CD4+ T cells sorted from blood. Subset specified: CD45RA+ positively selected. The V gene is TRBV5-4, the J gene TRBJ1-5; D is uncertain. This CDR3 reads CASSLEADSRRSPSNQPQHF. DNA for the CDR3: TGTGCCAGCAGCTTGGAGGCAGATTCGAGACGTTCCCCTAGCAATCAGCCCCAGCATTTT.